This passage covers 5 T cell receptor beta chains from one sample sequenced in a study of radiotherapy plus CTLA-4 blockade in lung cancer (dated by TCRdb to 2016 to 2018). Library generation was performed with the immunoSEQ multiplex PCR assay. As stored in TCRdb, this immuneACCESS dataset retains in-frame rearrangements with V and J assigned. A fraction of the clones does not appear; measured against another copy, unresolved V genes explain less than half of the discrepancy, and the remainder lacks a known reason. The table for this sample lists fewer than 55,000 clones; roughly 85% of them were counted only once. 25% to 35% of the sample goes to the ten largest clones. This material consisted of peripheral blood, taken from a patient treated with radiotherapy plus ipilimumab. The source of these receptors is a human donor with non-small cell lung cancer whose response to radiotherapy plus ipilimumab could not be evaluated.

J is TRBJ2-2 and V is TRBV21-1; the tabulated D call, TRBD1, remains unverified against the DNA. TRBV21-1 is a recognized pseudogene. The CDR3 is made up of 16 amino acids. CDR3 sequence reads: CASSTSWTGESGELFF. CDR3 nucleotides: TGTGCCAGCAGCACGAGTTGGACAGGGGAATCCGGGGAGCTGTTTTTT.

This chain uses TRBV7-3 with TRBJ2-1; tentative D call: TRBD1 (6 bases). V was cut by 5 bases and J by 3 bases, with 11 bases left in between. Germline values: CDR1 SGHTA, CDR2 FQGTGA. The CDR3 contains 14 residues. CDR3 in amino acids: CASSLQGYYNEQFF. In DNA, the CDR3 is TGTGCCAGCAGCCTACAGGGCTACTACAATGAGCAGTTCTTC.

This sequence joins TRBV7-6 and TRBJ2-2, with 9 bases lining up with TRBD2. Germline loops: CDR1 SGHVS, CDR2 FNYEAQ. J lost 2 bases, V lost 3 bases, and 4 bases had no gene match. The CDR3 covers 16 residues. CDR3 coding DNA: TGTGCCAGCAGCTTTCTAGCGGGGCCTAACACCGGGGAGCTGTTTTTT. It specifies CASSFLAGPNTGELFF.

Only one count was recorded for this clone. The chain uses TRBV4-1 and TRBJ1-5; weak D call: TRBD1 (5 bases). The CDR3 length is 13 residues. The ends were cut back, 2 bases at V and 7 bases at J, with 9 bases in the middle. Germline V gene data show CDR1 as MGHRA and CDR2 as YSYEKL. The CDR3 reads CASSQWRGQPQHF. The DNA for the CDR3 is TGCGCCAGCAGCCAATGGAGGGGACAGCCCCAGCATTTT.

This chain uses TRBV5-1 with TRBJ2-1; 12 bases fit TRBD2. The CDR3 has 14 amino acids. Losses at the gene ends were 6 bases for V and 8 bases for J; bases not matched to a gene: 6. Germline V lookup: CDR1 SGHRS, CDR2 YFSETQ. CDR3 residues: CASKLTSGRYEQFF. CDR3 nucleotide sequence: TGCGCCAGCAAGTTAACTAGCGGGAGGTATGAGCAGTTCTTC. Complete variable domain (other parts from reference TRBV5-1 and TRBJ2-1): KAGVTQTPRYLIKTRGQQVTLSCSPISGHRSVSWYQQTPGQGLQFLFEYFSETQRNKGNFPGRFSGRQFSNSRSEMNVSTLELGDSALYLCASKLTSGRYEQFFGPGTRLTVL.